This record covers a single TCR beta chain. In germline, CDR1 is MNHNS, CDR2 SASEGT. The germline V and J ends were trimmed by 4 bases and 4 bases, with 20 bases remaining between them. The CDR3 runs 17 residues. This entry is derived from a study of T cell responses to AZD1222 COVID-19 vaccine. Produced via immunoSEQ multiplex PCR; TCRdb's table is partial and in-frame only. The table shows around 170,000 clones, with approximately 90% occurring only once. The origin of this receptor is an adult in good health. This material consisted of peripheral blood, taken on day 0 of AZD1222 vaccination. V and J are TRBV6-1 and TRBJ2-1; D perhaps matches TRBD2 (6 bases). The CDR3 loop reads CASSGRLGVGGYNEQFF. For the CDR3, the DNA is TGTGCCAGCAGTGGACGACTTGGGGTGGGGGGTTACAATGAGCAGTTCTTC.